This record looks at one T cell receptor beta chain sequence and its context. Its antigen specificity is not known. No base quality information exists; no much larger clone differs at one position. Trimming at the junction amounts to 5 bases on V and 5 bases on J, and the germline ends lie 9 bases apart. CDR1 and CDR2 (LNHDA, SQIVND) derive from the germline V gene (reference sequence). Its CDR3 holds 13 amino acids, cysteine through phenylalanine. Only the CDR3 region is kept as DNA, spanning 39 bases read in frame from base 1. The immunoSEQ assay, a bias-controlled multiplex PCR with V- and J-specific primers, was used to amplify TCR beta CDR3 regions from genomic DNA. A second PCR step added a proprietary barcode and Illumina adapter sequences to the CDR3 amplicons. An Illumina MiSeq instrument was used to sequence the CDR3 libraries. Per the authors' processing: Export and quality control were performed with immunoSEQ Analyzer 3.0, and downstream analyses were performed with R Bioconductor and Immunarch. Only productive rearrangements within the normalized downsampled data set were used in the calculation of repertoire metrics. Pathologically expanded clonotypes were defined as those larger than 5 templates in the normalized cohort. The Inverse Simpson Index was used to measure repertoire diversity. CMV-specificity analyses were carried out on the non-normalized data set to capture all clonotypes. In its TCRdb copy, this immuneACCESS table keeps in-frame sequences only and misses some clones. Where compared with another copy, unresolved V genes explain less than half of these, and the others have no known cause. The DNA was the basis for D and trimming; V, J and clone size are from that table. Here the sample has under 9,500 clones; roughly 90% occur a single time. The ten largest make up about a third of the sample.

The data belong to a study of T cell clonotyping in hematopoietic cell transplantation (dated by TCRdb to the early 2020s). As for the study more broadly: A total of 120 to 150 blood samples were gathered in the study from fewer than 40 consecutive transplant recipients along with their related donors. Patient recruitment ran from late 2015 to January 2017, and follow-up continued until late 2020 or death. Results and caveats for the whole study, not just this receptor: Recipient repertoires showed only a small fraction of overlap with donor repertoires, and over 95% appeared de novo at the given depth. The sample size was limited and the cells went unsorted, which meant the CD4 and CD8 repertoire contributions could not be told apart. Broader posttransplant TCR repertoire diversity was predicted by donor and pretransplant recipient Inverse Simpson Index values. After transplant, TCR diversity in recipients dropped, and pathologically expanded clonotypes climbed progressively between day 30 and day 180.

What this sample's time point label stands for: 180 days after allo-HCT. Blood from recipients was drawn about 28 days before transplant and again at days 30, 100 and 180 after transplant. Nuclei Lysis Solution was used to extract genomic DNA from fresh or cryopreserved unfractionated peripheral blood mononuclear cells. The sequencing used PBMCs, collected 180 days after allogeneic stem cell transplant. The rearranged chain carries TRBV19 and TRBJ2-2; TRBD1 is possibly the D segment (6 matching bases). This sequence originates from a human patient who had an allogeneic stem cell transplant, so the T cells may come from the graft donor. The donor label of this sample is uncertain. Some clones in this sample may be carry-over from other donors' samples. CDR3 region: CASSPGTTGELFF. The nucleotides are TGTGCCAGTAGTCCTGGGACAACCGGGGAGCTGTTTTTT.